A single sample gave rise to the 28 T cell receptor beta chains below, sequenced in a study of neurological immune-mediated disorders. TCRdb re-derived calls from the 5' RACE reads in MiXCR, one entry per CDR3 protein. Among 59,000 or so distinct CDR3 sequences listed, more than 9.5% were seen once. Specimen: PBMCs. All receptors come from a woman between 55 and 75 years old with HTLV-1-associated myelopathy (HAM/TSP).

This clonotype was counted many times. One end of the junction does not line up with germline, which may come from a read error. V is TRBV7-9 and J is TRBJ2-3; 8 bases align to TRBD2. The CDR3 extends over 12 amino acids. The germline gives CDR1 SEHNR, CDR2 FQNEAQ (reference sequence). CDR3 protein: CATISGKDAQYF. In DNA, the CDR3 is TGTGCCACCATTAGCGGGAAAGATGCGCAGTATTTT. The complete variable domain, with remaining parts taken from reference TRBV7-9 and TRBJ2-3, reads DTGVSQNPRHKITKRGQNVTFRCDPISEHNRLYWYRQTLGQGPEFLTYFQNEAQLEKSRLLSDRFSAERPKGSFSTLEIQRTEQGDSAMYLCATISGKDAQYFGPGTRLTVL.

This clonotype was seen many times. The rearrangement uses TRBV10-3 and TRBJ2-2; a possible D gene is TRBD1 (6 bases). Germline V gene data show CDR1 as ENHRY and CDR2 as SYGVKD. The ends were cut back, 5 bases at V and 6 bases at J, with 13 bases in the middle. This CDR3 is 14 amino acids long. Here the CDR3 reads CAISTTQGPGELFF. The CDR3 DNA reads TGTGCCATCAGTACAACCCAGGGGCCCGGGGAGCTGTTTTTT.

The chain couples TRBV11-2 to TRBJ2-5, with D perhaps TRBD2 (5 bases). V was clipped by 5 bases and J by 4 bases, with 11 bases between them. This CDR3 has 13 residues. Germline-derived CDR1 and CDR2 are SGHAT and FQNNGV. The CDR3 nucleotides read TGTGCCAGCAGCCGAATCCGGGGAGAGACCCAGTACTTC. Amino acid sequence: CASSRIRGETQYF.

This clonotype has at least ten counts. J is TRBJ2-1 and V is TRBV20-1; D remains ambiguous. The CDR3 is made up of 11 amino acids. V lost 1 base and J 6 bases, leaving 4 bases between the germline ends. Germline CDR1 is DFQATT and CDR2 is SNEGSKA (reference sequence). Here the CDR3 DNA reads TGCAGTGCTAGAGTAAGCAATGAGCAGTTCTTC. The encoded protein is CSARVSNEQFF.

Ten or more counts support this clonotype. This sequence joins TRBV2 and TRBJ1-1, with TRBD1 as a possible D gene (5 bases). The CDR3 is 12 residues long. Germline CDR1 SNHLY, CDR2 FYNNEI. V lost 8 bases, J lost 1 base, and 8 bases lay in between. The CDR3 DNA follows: TGTGCCAGCCTCGGGGGGAACACTGAAGCTTTCTTT. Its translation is CASLGGNTEAFF.

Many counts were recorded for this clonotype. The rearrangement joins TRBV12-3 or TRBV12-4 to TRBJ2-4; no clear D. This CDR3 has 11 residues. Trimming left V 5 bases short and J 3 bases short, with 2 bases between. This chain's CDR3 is CASSVKNIQYF. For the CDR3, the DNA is TGTGCCAGCAGTGTCAAAAACATTCAGTACTTC.

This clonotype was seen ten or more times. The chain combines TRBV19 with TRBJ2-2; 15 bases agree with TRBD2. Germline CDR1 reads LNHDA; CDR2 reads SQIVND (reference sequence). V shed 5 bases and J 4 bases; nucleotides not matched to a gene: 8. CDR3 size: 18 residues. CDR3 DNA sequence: TGTGCCAGTAGTGCTCGGACTAGCGGGAGGGTTGGCACCGGGGAGCTGTTTTTT. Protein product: CASSARTSGRVGTGELFF.

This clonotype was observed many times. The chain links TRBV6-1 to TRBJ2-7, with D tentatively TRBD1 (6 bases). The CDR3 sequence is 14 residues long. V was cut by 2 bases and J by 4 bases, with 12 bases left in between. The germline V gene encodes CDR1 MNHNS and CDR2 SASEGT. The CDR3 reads CASSEPGHSYEQYF. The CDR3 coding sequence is TGTGCCAGCAGTGAACCGGGACACTCATACGAGCAGTACTTC.

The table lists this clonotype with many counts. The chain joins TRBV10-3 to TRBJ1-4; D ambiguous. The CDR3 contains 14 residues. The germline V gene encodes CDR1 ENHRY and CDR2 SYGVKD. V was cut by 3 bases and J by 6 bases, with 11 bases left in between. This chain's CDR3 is CAISDRLQDEKLFF. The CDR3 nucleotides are TGTGCCATCAGTGACCGTCTCCAAGATGAAAAACTGTTTTTT.

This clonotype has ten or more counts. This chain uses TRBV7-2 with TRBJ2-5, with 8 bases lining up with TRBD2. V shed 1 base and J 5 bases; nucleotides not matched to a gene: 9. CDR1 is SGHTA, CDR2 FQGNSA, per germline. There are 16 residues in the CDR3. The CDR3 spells CASSLVTGRAGETQYF. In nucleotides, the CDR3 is TGTGCCAGCAGCTTAGTTACCGGGAGGGCCGGGGAGACCCAGTACTTC.

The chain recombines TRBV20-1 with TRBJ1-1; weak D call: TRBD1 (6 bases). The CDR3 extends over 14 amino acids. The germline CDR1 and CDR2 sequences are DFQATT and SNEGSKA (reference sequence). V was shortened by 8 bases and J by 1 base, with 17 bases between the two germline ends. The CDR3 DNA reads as TGCAGTTCCCAAAAAGGAGGGGGGAACACTGAAGCTTTCTTT. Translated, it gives CSSQKGGGNTEAFF.

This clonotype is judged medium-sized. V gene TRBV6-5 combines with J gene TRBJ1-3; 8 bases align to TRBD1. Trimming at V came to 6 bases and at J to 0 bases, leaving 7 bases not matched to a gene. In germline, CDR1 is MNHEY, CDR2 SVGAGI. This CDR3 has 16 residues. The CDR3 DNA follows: TGTGCCAGCAGCCCCGGGACAGGCATCTCTGGAAACACCATATATTTT. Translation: CASSPGTGISGNTIYF.

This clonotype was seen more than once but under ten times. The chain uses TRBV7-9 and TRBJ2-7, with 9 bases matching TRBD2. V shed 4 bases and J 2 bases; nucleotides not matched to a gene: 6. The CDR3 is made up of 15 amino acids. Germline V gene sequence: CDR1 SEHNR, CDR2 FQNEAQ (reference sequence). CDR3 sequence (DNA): TGTGCCAGCAGCTCCCGACTAGCGGAAGCCTACGAGCAGTACTTC. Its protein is CASSSRLAEAYEQYF.

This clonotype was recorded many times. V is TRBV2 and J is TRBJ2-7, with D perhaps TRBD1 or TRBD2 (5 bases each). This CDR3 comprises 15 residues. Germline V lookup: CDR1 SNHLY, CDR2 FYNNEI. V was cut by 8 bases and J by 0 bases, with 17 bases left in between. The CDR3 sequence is CASPGRGVHSYEQYF. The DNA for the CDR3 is TGTGCCAGCCCAGGAAGAGGGGTCCACTCCTACGAGCAGTACTTC.

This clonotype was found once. Here the CDR3 DNA reads TGTGCCACCACCAACCCAATCGATACGCAGTATTTT. Its protein product is CATTNPIDTQYF. The gene calls are TRBV28 and TRBJ2-3, with D unresolved. Germline V lookup: CDR1 MDHEN, CDR2 SYDVKM. This CDR3 has 12 residues. The V and J ends lost 10 bases and 6 bases respectively, with 14 bases between them. Full variable domain (remainder filled in from reference TRBV28 and TRBJ2-3): DVKVTQSSRYLVKRTGEKVFLECVQDMDHENMFWYRQDPGLGLRLIYFSYDVKMKEKGDIPEGYSVSREKKERFSLILESASTNQTSMYLCATTNPIDTQYFGPGTRLTVL.

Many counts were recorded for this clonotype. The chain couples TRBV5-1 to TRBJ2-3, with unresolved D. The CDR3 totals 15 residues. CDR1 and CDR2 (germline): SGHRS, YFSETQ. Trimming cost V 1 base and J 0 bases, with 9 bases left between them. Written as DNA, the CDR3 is TGCGCCAGCAGCTTGCCTGGCTCTAGCACAGATACGCAGTATTTT. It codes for CASSLPGSSTDTQYF.

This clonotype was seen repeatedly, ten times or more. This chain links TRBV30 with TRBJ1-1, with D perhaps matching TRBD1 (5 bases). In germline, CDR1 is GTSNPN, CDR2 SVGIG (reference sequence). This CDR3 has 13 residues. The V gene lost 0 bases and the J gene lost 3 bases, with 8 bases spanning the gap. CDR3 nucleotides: TGTGCCTGGAGTGTAGGAGGGGACACTGAAGCTTTCTTT. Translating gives CAWSVGGDTEAFF.

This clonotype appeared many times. DNA for the CDR3: TGCGCCAGCAGCCGAATAACACGGAATGAGCAGTTCTTC. Its protein is CASSRITRNEQFF. V is TRBV4-1 and J is TRBJ2-1; D is undetermined. The CDR3 has 13 residues. V was trimmed by 4 bases and J by 7 bases, leaving 11 bases between them. Germline CDR1 and CDR2: MGHRA and YSYEKL.

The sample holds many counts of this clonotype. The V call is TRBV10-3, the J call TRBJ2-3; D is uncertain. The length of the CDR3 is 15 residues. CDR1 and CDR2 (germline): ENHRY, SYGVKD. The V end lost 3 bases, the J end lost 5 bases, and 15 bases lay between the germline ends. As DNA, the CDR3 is TGTGCCATCAGTGAAAGGGAACGGGCGATAGATACGCAGTATTTT. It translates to CAISERERAIDTQYF.

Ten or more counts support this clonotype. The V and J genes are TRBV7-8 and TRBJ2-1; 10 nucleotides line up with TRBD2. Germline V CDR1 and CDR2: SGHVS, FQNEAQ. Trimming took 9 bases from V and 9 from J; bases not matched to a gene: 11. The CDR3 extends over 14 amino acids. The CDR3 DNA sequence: TGTGCCAGTAAGCGGGAGGGCCGAAATGGTGAGCAGTTCTTC. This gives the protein CASKREGRNGEQFF.

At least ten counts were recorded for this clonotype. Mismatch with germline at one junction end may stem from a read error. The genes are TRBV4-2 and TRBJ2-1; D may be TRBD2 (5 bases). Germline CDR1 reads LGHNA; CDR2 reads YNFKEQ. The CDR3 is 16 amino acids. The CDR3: CASSQGRGDMDNEQFF. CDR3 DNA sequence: TGTGCCAGCAGTCAAGGCCGGGGAGATATGGACAATGAGCAGTTCTTC.

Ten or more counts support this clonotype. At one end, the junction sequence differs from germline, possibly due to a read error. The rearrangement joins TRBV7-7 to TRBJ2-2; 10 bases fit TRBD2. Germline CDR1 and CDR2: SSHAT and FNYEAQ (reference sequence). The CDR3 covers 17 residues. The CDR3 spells CASSLKVASGSIGELFF. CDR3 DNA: TGTGCTAGCAGCTTAAAGGTTGCTAGCGGGAGCATCGGGGAGCTGTTTTTT.

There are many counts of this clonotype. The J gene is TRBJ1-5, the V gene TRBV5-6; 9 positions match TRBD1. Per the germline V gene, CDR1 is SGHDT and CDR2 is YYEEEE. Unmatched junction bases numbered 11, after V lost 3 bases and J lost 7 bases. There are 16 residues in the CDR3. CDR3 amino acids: CASSSGTGSPGQPQHF. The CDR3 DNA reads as TGTGCCAGCAGCTCAGGGACAGGGTCCCCTGGACAGCCCCAGCATTTT.

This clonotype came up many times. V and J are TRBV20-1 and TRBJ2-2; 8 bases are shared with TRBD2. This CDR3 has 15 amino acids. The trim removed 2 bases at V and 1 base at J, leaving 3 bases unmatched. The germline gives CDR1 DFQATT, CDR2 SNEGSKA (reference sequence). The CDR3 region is CSARRTSKNTGELFF. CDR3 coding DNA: TGCAGTGCTAGACGGACTAGCAAGAACACCGGGGAGCTGTTTTTT.

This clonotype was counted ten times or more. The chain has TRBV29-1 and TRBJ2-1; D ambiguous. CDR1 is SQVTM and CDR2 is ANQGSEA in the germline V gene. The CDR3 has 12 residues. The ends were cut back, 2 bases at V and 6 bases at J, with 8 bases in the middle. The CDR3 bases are TGCAGCGTTGAATCCCTAGGCAATGAGCAGTTCTTC. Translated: CSVESLGNEQFF.

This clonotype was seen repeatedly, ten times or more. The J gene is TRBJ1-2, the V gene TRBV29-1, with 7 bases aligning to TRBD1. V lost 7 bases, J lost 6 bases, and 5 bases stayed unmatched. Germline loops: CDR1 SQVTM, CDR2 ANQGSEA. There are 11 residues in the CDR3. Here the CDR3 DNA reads TGCAGCGCCCGGGACAGAAATGGCTACACCTTC. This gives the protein CSARDRNGYTF.

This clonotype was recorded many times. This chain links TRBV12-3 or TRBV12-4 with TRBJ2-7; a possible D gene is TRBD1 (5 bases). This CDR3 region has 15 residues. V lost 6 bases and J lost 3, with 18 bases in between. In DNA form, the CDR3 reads TGTGCCAGCAGCTCGGACACGCATAGGGGCTACGAGCAGTACTTC. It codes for CASSSDTHRGYEQYF.

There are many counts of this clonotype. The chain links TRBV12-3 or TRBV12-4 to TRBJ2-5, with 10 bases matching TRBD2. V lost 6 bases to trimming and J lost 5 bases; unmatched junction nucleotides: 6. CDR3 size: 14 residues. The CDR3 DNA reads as TGTGCCAGCAGGCTAGCGGGAGTTTGGGAGACCCAGTACTTC. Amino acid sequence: CASRLAGVWETQYF.